Below, one T cell receptor (beta chain) is given with its context. Its matching antigen is unknown. Exposure to brentuximab vedotin varied, and each patient had relapsed following autologous stem cell transplantation. Patients had relapsed/refractory classical Hodgkin lymphoma with complete response, partial response or progressive disease as best response. These data come from a study of PD-1 blockade in classical Hodgkin lymphoma. The CDR3 length is 14 residues. Trimming pared 6 bases from V and 2 bases from J, leaving 11 bases between. Germline lookup yields CDR1 KGHSH and CDR2 LQKENI. The data were produced by immunoSEQ multiplex PCR, yet TCRdb's version contains in-frame clones alone and is incomplete. The sample carries approximately 36,000 clones, more than 65% recorded once. General study results and limits: Newly diagnosed patients reportedly had lower baseline TCR diversity than healthy donors.

The chain links TRBV18 to TRBJ2-1; D ambiguous. The receptor comes from a human donor with classical Hodgkin lymphoma. Material: peripheral blood mononuclear cells (PBMCs), obtained before the second cycle of nivolumab. The CDR3 sequence is CASSPDTAYNEQFF. DNA for the CDR3: TGTGCCAGCTCCCCTGACACGGCCTACAATGAGCAGTTCTTC. The entire variable domain, with the rest obtained from reference TRBV18 and TRBJ2-1, is as follows: NAGVMQNPRHLVRRRGQEARLRCSPMKGHSHVYWYRQLPEEGLKFMVYLQKENIIDESGMPKERFSAEFPKEGPSILRIQQVVRGDSAAYFCASSPDTAYNEQFFGPGTRLTVL.